Reported below is one T cell receptor (beta chain). Its antigen is unknown. Investigators isolated RNA and reverse transcribed it into cDNA to act as the sequencing template. Produced via immunoSEQ multiplex PCR; TCRdb's table is partial and in-frame only. The data hold around 170,000 clones, with roughly 46% observed a single time. Regarding treatment: oral pan-JAK inhibitor, 5-10 mg twice daily. The data derive from a study of CD8+ T cells in alopecia areata. Study-level findings and limits: Scalp clonality and expanded CD8+ clones among the top 100 showed significant decreases with tofacitinib. Normal scalp showed lower clonality than lesional scalp, especially alopecia totalis/universalis.

CDR3 length equals 15 residues. CDR1 and CDR2 (germline): PRHDT, FYEKMQ (reference sequence). Trimming removed 1 base from V and 6 bases from J, with 15 bases in between. Sequences were derived from CD8+ T cells sorted from blood, sampled around week 53, from a patient treated with tofacitinib. The TCR was taken from a human donor with alopecia areata. V and J are TRBV13 and TRBJ1-1; D call uncertain. CDR3 residues: CASSLEAGPKSEAFF. The CDR3 DNA is TGTGCCAGCAGCTTAGAGGCTGGGCCCAAATCTGAAGCTTTCTTT.